The present TCR beta chain was sequenced within a study of shared clonotypes between healthy human individuals. Sequencing was performed with immunoSEQ multiplex PCR; in TCRdb, only in-frame clones are kept and a portion is missing. The table lists 1.4 million or so clones, 98% of them singletons, with about 0.4% in the top ten. On this clone itself: Its antigen is undetermined.

Study results and limitations: Across subsets, estimated richness was generally greater for naive than for memory populations.

The source of this sequence is a young man in good health. The sequenced material came from naive CD4+ T cells sorted from blood. Subset indicated: CD45RA+ positively selected.

Here the CDR3 DNA reads TGTGCCAGTAGTCTCCGGGGAGGGGACTACTCCCCCTACGAGCAGTACTTC. Its protein is CASSLRGGDYSPYEQYF. The chain couples TRBV19 to TRBJ2-7; the match to TRBD2 covers 7 bases. Germline CDR1 and CDR2: LNHDA and SQIVND (reference sequence). The CDR3 runs 17 residues. Unmatched junction bases numbered 15, after V lost 5 bases and J lost 2 bases.